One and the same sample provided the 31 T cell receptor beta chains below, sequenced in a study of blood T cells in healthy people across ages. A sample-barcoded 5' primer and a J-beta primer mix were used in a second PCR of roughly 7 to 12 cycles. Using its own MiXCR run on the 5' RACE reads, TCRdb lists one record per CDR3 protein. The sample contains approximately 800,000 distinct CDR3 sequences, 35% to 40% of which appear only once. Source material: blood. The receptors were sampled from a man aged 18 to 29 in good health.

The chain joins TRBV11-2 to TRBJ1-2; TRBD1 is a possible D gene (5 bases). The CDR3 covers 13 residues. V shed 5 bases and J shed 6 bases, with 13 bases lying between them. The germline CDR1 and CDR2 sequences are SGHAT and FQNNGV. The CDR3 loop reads CASSPQARDGYTF. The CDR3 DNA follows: TGTGCCAGCAGCCCCCAGGCCAGGGATGGCTACACCTTC.

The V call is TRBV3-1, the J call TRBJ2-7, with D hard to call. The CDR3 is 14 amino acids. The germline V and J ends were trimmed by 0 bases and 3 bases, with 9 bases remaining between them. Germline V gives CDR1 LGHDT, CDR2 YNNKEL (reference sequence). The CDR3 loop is CASSQDYDNYEQYF. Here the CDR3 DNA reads TGTGCCAGCAGCCAAGATTATGACAACTACGAGCAGTACTTC.

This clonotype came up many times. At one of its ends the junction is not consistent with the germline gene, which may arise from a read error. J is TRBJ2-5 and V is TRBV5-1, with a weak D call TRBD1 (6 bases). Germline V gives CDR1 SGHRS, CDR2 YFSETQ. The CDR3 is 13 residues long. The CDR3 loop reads CASSRDTQETQYF. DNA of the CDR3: TGTGCCAGCAGCCGGGACACCCAAGAGACCCAGTACTTC.

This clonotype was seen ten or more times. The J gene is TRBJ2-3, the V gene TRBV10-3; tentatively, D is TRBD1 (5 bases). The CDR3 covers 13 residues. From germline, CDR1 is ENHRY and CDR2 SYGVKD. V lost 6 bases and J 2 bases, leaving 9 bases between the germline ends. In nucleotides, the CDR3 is TGTGCCATCAGGGGGCTGGCCACAGATACGCAGTATTTT. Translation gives CAIRGLATDTQYF.

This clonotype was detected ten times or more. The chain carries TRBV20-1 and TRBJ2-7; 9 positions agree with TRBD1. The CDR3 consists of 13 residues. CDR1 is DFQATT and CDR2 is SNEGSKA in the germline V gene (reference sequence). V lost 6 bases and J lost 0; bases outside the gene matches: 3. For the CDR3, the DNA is TGCAGTGCCAGGACAGGGGCCTCCTACGAGCAGTACTTC. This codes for CSARTGASYEQYF.

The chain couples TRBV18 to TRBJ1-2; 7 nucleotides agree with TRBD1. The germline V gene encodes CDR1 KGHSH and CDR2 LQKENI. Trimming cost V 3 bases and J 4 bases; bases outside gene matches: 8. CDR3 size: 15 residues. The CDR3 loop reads CASSPETGSVYGYTF. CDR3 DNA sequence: TGTGCCAGCTCACCGGAGACAGGGAGCGTCTATGGCTACACCTTC.

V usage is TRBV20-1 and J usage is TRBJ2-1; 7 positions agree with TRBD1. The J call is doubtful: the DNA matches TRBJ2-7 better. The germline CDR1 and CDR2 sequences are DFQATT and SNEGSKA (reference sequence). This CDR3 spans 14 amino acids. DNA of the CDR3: TGCAGTGCTATAAGGGCAGGGGGTGGGAATGAGCAGTACTTC. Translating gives CSAIRAGGGNEQYF.

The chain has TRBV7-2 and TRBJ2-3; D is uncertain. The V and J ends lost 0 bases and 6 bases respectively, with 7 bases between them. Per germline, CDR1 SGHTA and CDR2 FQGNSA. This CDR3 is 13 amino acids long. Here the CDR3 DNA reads TGTGCCAGCAGCTTAGCACACGGGGATACGCAGTATTTT. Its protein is CASSLAHGDTQYF. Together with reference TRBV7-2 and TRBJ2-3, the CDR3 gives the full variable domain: GAGVSQSPSNKVTEKGKDVELRCDPISGHTALYWYRQSLGQGLEFLIYFQGNSAPDKSGLPSDRFSAERTGGSVSTLTIQRTQQEDSAVYLCASSLAHGDTQYFGPGTRLTVL.

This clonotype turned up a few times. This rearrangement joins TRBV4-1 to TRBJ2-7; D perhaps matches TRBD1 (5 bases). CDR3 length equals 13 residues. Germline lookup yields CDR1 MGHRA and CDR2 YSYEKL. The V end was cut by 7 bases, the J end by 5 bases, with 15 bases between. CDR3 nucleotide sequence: TGCGCCAGCACAGTGGGGCGAAATGACGAGCAGTACTTC. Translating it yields CASTVGRNDEQYF.

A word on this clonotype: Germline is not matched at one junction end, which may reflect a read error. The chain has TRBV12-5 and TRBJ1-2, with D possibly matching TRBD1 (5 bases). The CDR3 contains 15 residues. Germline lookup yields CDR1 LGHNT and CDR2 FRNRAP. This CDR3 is CASGSPGDLNCGYTF. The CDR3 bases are TGTGCTAGTGGTTCCCCCGGGGACCTCAACTGTGGCTACACCTTC. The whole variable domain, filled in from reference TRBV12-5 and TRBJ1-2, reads DARVTQTPRHKVTEMGQEVTMRCQPILGHNTVFWYRQTMMQGLELLAYFRNRAPLDDSGMPKDRFSAEMPDATLATLKIQPSEPRDSAVYFCASGSPGDLNCGYTFGSGTRLTVV.

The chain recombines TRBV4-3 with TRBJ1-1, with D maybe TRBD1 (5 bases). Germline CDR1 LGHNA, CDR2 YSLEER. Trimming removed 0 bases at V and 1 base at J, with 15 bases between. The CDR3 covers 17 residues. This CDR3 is CASSQDIPGGSNTEAFF. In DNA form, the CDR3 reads TGCGCCAGCAGCCAAGATATACCGGGGGGTTCGAACACTGAAGCTTTCTTT.

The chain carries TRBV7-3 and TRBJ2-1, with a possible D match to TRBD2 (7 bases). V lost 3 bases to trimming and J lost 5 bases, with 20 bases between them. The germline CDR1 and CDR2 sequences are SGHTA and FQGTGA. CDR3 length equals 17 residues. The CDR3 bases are TGTGCCAGCAGCTTTCCGGGAGGACAGACCACGGACAATGAGCAGTTCTTC. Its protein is CASSFPGGQTTDNEQFF.

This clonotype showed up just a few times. CDR3 sequence reads: CASSASGVTEAFF. CDR3 sequence (DNA): TGTGCCAGCAGCGCTTCAGGGGTCACTGAAGCTTTCTTT. The V and J genes are TRBV9 and TRBJ1-1, with D tentatively TRBD1 (6 bases). Looked up from germline, CDR1 is SGDLS and CDR2 is YYNGEE. The CDR3 has 13 amino acids. V was cut by 3 bases and J by 4 bases, with 10 bases left in between.

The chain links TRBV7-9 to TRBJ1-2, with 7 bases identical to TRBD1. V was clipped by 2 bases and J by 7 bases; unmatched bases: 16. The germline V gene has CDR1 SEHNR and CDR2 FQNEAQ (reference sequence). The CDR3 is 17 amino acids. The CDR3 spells CASSLFGSTGRVGGYTF. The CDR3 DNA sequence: TGTGCCAGCAGCTTATTTGGTTCGACAGGGAGAGTCGGTGGCTACACCTTC. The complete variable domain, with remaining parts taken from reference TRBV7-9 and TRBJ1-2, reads DTGVSQNPRHKITKRGQNVTFRCDPISEHNRLYWYRQTLGQGPEFLTYFQNEAQLEKSRLLSDRFSAERPKGSFSTLEIQRTEQGDSAMYLCASSLFGSTGRVGGYTFGSGTRLTVV.

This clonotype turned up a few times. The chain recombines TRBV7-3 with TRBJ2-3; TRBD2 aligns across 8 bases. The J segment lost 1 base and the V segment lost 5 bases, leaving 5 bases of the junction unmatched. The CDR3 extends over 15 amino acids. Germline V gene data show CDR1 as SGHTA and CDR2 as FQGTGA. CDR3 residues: CASSQQAGGTDTQYF. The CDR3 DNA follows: TGTGCCAGCAGCCAACAAGCGGGAGGCACAGATACGCAGTATTTT. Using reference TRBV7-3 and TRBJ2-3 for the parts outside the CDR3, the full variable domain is GAGVSQTPSNKVTEKGKYVELRCDPISGHTALYWYRQSLGQGPEFLIYFQGTGAADDSGLPNDRFFAVRPEGSVSTLKIQRTERGDSAVYLCASSQQAGGTDTQYFGPGTRLTVL.

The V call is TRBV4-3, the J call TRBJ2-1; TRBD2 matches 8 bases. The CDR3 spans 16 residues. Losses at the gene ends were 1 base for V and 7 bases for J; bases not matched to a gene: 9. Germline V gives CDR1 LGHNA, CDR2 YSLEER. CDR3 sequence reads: CASSQVGRGYGNEQFF. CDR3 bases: TGCGCCAGCAGCCAAGTCGGGAGGGGTTATGGGAATGAGCAGTTCTTC.

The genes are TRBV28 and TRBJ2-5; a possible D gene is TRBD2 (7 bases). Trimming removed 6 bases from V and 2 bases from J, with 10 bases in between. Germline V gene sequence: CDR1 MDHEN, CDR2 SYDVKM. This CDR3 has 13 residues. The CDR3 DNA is TGTGCCAGCAGGCGGGGGCCACAAGAGACCCAGTACTTC. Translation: CASRRGPQETQYF.

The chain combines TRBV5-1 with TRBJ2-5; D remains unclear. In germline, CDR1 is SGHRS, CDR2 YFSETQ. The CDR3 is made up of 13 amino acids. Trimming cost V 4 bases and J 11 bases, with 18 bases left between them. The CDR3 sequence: CASSPRLDNEQYF. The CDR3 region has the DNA TGCGCCAGCAGCCCTAGGTTAGACAATGAGCAGTACTTC.

Here the CDR3 reads CASSSQTGALETQYF. CDR3 DNA sequence: TGTGCCAGCAGCTCTCAGACAGGGGCCTTAGAGACCCAGTACTTC. The genes are TRBV7-2 and TRBJ2-5; 8 nucleotides line up with TRBD1. CDR3 length: 15 residues. Germline V gene data show CDR1 as SGHTA and CDR2 as FQGNSA. V was clipped by 4 bases and J by 4 bases; unmatched bases: 8.

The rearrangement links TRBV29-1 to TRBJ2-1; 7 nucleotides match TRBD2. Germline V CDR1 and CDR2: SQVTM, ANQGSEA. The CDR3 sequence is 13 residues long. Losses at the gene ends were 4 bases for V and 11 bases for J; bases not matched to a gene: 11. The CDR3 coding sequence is TGCAGCGTTGGGTATGGGAGCGGGGCGCAGCAGTTCTTC. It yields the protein CSVGYGSGAQQFF.

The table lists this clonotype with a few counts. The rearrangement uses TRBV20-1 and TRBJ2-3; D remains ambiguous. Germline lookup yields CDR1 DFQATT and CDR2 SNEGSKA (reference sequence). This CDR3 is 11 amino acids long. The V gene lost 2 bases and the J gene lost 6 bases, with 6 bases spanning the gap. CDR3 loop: CSARLKDTQYF. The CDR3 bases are TGCAGTGCTAGACTGAAGGATACGCAGTATTTT.

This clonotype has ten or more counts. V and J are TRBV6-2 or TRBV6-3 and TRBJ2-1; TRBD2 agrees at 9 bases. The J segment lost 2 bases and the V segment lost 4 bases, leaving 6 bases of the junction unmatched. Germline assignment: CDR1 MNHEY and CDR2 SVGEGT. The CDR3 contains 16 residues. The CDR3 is CASSFIPSGAYNEQFF. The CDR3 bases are TGTGCCAGCAGTTTTATACCTAGCGGGGCCTACAATGAGCAGTTCTTC.

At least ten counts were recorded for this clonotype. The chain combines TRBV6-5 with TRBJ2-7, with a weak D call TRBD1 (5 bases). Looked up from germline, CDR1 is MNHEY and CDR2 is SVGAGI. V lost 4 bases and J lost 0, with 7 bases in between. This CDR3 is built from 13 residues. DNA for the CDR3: TGTGCCAGCAGTTCCAGGGCCTCCTACGAGCAGTACTTC. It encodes CASSSRASYEQYF.

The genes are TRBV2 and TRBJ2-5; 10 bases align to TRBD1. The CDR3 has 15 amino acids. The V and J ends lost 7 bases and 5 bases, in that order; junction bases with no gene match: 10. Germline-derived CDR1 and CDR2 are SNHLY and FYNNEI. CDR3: CASNVDRGQGETQYF. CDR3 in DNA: TGTGCCAGCAACGTAGACAGGGGGCAAGGGGAGACCCAGTACTTC.

CDR3 in amino acids: CSASGGGNTEAFF. For the CDR3, the DNA is TGCAGTGCTAGCGGTGGAGGGAACACTGAAGCTTTCTTT. The rearrangement joins TRBV20-1 to TRBJ1-1; D is unresolved. This CDR3 comprises 13 residues. The germline V gene encodes CDR1 DFQATT and CDR2 SNEGSKA (reference sequence). V shed 3 bases and J shed 1 base, with 9 bases lying between them.

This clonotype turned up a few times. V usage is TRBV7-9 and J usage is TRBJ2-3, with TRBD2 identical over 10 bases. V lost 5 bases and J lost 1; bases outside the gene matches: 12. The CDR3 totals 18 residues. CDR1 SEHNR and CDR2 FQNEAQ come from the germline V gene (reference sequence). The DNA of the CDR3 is TGTGCCAGCAGCCCCCAGCGGGGGGGCCGGGTCGGCACAGATACGCAGTATTTT. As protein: CASSPQRGGRVGTDTQYF.

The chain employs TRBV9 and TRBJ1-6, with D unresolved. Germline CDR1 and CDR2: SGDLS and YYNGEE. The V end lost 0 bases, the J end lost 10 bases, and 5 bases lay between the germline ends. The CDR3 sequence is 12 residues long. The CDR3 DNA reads TGTGCCAGCAGCGTAGGCTCCTCACCCCTCCACTTT. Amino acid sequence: CASSVGSSPLHF.

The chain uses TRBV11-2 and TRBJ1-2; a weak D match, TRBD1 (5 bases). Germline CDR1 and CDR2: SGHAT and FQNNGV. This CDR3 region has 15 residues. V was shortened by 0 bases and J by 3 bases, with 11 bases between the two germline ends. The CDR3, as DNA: TGTGCCAGCAGCTTAGATCTACAGGCCTACTATGGCTACACCTTC. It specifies CASSLDLQAYYGYTF.

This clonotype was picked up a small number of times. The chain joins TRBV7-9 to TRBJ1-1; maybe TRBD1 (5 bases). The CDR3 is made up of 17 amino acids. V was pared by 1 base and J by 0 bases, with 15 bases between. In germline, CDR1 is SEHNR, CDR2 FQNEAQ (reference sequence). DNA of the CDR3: TGTGCCAGCAGCTTAGTCGGGGACCGAGGACTGAACACTGAAGCTTTCTTT. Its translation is CASSLVGDRGLNTEAFF.

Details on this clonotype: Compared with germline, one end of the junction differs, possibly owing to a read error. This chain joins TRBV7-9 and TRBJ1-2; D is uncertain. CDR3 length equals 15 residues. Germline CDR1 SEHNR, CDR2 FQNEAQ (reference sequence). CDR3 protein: CASSLTADPNYGCTF. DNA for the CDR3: TGTGCCAGCAGCTTAACGGCAGACCCTAACTATGGCTGCACCTTC.

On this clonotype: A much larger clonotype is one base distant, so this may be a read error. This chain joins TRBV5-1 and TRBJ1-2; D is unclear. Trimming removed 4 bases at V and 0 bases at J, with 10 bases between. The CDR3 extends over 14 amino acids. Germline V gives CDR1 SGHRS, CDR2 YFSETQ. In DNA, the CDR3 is TGCGCCAGCAGCGGGGTGGATCCTAACTATGGCTACACCTTC. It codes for CASSGVDPNYGYTF.